This T cell receptor beta chain was retrieved from a study of blood T cells in healthy people across ages. Study results and limitations: Roughly linear declines in TCR beta diversity per million T cells occurred with age.

Trimming cost V 7 bases and J 4 bases, with 14 bases left between them. Germline CDR1 is SQVTM and CDR2 is ANQGSEA. The CDR3 covers 13 residues. PCR was performed a second time for 7 to 11 cycles using a sample-barcoded 5' primer and a J-beta primer mix. One entry per CDR3 protein results from TCRdb running MiXCR on the 5' RACE reads. The table includes roughly 800,000 distinct CDR3 sequences, 58% detected once. RNA extraction gave at least 5.5 micrograms of total RNA per sample. In the case of this clonotype: Its antigen is unknown.

The specimen was blood. This clonotype was obtained from a man between 25 and 39 years old in good health. This rearrangement joins TRBV29-1 to TRBJ2-1; either TRBD1 or TRBD2 may fit D (5 bases each). CDR3 DNA: TGCAGCGCCGGGACGGCATATTACAATGAGCAGTTCTTC. Amino acid sequence: CSAGTAYYNEQFF.